The entry that follows covers one TCR beta chain sequence. Antigen: not known. This CDR3 has 15 amino acids. Germline values: CDR1 LGHNA, CDR2 YNFKEQ. The junction had 5 bases not matched to a gene; V was cut back by 1 base and J by 6 bases. These data are taken from a study of T cell responses to AZD1222 COVID-19 vaccine. Overall study results and limits: White British people made up most donors, females outnumbered males, and clonal diversity was possibly underestimated. No day 14 peak samples; only post-peak repertoires were characterized.

Measured with immunoSEQ multiplex PCR; TCRdb has only the in-frame clones, and not every one. Altogether 120,000 to 150,000 clones are present, around 91% being singletons, with the ten largest covering roughly 5.5%. The sequence was collected from an adult in good health. Sample: peripheral blood, taken on day 0 of AZD1222 vaccination. The gene calls are TRBV4-2 and TRBJ2-3; 9 nucleotides match TRBD1. Here the CDR3 DNA reads TGTGCCAGCAGCCAAGTCACTGGACAGGGGGATACGCAGTATTTT. As protein: CASSQVTGQGDTQYF.